What follows are 2 T cell receptor beta chains derived from one specimen sequenced in a study of T cells in Graves' hyperthyroidism and ophthalmopathy. RNA transcripts gave rise to amplified TCR beta CDR3 regions. Primed by the HTBI set, a first-round RT-PCR was run on the TCR CDR3. Using its own MiXCR run on the multiplex PCR reads, TCRdb lists one record per CDR3 protein. Among a few hundred thousand distinct CDR3 sequences listed, around 14% were seen once. Material: blood. These TCRs come from a woman aged 25 to 39 with Graves' hyperthyroidism.

This clonotype was seen repeatedly, ten times or more. This chain joins TRBV20-1 and TRBJ1-1; the D gene is possibly TRBD1 (5 bases). The CDR3 spans 15 residues. V was cut by 5 bases and J by 1 base, with 17 bases left in between. CDR1 is DFQATT, CDR2 SNEGSKA, per germline (reference sequence). The CDR3 nucleotides are TGCAGTGCTTTTCGACCGGGACCCAAGAACACTGAAGCTTTCTTT. Translation: CSAFRPGPKNTEAFF.

The chain has TRBV5-6 and TRBJ2-7, with D perhaps matching TRBD1 or TRBD2 (7 bases each). Trimming removed 4 bases from V and 0 bases from J, with 20 bases in between. CDR1 is SGHDT, CDR2 YYEEEE, per germline. This CDR3 spans 17 amino acids. CDR3 nucleotides: TGTGCCAGCAGCCCCCAGCGGGACAGTACCCCCTCCTACGAGCAGTACTTC. Protein: CASSPQRDSTPSYEQYF. The entire variable domain, with the rest obtained from reference TRBV5-6 and TRBJ2-7, is as follows: DAGVTQSPTHLIKTRGQQVTLRCSPKSGHDTVSWYQQALGQGPQFIFQYYEEEERQRGNFPDRFSGHQFPNYSSELNVNALLLGDSALYLCASSPQRDSTPSYEQYFGPGTRLTVT.